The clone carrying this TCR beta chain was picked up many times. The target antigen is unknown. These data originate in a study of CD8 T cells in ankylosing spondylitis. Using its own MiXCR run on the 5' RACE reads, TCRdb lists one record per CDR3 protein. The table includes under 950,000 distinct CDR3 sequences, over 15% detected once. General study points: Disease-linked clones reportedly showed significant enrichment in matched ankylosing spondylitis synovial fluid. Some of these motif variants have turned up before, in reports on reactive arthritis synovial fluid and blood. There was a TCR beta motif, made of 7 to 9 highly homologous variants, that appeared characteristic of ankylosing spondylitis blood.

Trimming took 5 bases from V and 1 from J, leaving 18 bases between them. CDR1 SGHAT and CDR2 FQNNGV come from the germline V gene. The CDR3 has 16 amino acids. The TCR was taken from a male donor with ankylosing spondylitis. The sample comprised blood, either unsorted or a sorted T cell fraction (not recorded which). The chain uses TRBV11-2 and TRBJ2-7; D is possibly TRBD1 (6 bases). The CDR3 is CASSPKQGLLSYEQYF. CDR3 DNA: TGTGCCAGCAGCCCAAAACAGGGCCTACTATCCTACGAGCAGTACTTC.